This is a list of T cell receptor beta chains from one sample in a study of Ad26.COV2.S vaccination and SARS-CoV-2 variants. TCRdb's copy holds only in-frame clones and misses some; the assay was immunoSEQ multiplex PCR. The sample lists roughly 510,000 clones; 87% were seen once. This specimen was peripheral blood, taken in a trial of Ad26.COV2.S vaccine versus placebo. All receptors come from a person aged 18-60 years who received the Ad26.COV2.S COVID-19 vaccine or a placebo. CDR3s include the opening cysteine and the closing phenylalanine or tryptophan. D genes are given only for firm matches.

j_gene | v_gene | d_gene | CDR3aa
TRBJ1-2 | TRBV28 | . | CASRTGVVYGYTF
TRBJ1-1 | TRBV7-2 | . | CASSLGGGSPLEAFF
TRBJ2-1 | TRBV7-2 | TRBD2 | CASSATLPGLAGPWNEQFF
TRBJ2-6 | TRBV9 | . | CASSPLAGSGANVLTF
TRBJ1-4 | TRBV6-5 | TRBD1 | CASSYSADRGNEKLFF
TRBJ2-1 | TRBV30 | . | CAWRTEEGFRHEQFF
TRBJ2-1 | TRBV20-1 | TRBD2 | CSASLSGGFHNEQFF
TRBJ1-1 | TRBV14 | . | CASSHRGANTEAFF
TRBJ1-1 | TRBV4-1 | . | CASSQDVLNLINPEAFF
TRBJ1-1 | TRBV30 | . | CAWSVGAPTEAFF
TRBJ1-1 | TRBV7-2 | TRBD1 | CASSSWPGQGDTEAFF
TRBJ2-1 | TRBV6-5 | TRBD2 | CASSYIGRAYNEQFF
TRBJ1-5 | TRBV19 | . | CASRSRVTNQPQHF
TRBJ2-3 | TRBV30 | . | CAWRGVSRDTQYF
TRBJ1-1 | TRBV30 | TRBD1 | CAWSGQGVMNTEAFF
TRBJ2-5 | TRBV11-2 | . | CASSLEPQETQYF
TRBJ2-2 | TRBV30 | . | CAGVRVPGWTGELFF
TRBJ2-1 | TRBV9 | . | CASSYGSNEQFF
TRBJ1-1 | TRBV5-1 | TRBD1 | CASSLSRGLNTEAFF
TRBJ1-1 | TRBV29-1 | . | CSVAAGWGTEAFF
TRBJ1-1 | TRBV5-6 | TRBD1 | CASSFTLTGGTEAFF
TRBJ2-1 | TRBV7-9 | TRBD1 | CASSFGTGVNYNEQFF
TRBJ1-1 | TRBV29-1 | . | CSVEDGRVEAFF
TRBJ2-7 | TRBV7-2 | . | CASSFRRGLNYEQYF
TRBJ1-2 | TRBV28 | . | CASSPYSSAGHPNYGYTF
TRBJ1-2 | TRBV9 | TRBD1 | CASSPWTGGYGYTF
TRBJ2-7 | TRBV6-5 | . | CASSATGPFFYEQYF
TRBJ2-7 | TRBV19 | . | CASSIVASLVYEQYF
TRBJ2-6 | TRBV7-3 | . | CASSAHSGQPSGANVLTF
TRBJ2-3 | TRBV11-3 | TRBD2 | CASSLGLAGARGDTQYF
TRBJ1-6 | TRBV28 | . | CASRIFGGSYNSPLHF
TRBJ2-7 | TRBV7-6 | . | CASSLAVSSYEQYF
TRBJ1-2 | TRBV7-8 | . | CASSPTGTGGYTF
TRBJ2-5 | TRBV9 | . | CASSVGGIGETQYF